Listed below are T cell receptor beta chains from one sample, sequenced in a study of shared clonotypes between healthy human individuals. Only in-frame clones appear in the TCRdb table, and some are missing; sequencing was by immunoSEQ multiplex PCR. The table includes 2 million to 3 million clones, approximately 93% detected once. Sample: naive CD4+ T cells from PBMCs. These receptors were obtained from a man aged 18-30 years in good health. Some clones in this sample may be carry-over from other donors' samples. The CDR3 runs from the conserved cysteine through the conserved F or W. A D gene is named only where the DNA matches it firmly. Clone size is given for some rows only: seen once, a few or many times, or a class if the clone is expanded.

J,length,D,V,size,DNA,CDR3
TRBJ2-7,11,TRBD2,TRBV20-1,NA,TGCAGTGTCGGGGGGAACTACGAGCAGTACTTC,CSVGGNYEQYF
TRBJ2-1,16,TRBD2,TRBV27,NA,TGTGCCAGCAGTTTAATTGGCGGGAGCTCCTACAATGAGCAGTTCTTC,CASSLIGGSSYNEQFF
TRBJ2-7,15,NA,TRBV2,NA,TGTGCCAGCAGCGGCTCGGGCCCCCCTAGAGAGGGGCAGTACTTC,CASSGSGPPREGQYF
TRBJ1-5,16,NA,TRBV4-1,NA,TGCGCCAGCAGCCAATCTCTTCTCAAGGGCGATCAGCCCCAGCATTTT,CASSQSLLKGDQPQHF
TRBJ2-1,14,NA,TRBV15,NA,TGTGCCACCAGCAGAGGGGGAGATAGCGAGGAGCAGTTCTTC,CATSRGGDSEEQFF
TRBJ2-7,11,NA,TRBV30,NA,TGTGCCTGGAGTGCCTACGGGGAGCAGTACTTC,CAWSAYGEQYF
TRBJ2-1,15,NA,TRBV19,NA,TGTGCCAGTAAGGTGCGACTAGGATCCTACAATGAGCAGTTCTTC,CASKVRLGSYNEQFF
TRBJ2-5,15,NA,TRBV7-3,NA,TGTGCCAGCAGCCGACGGGGCGGGACGCAAGAGACCCAGTACTTC,CASSRRGGTQETQYF
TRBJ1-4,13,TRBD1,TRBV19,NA,TGTGCCAGTAAGGGACAGGGAGAAGTAAAACTGTTTTTT,CASKGQGEVKLFF
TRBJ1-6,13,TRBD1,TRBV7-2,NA,TGTGCCAGCAGACCGGACAGGGTCTCACCCCTCCACTTT,CASRPDRVSPLHF
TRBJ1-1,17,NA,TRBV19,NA,TGTGCCAGTAGTATAGGAGGCCGGATCCTCATGAACACTGAAGCTTTCTTT,CASSIGGRILMNTEAFF
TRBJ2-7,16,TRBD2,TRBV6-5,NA,TGTGCCAGCAGTTACTCAGGAAGCGGGGGATATTACGAGCAGTACTTC,CASSYSGSGGYYEQYF
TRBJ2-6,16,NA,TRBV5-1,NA,TGCGCCAGCCGACCTGGTGGCGGCTCCGGGGCCAACGTCCTGACTTTC,CASRPGGGSGANVLTF
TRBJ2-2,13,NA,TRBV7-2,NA,TGTGCCAGCAGCTTGCTGGGAACCGGGGAGCTGTTTTTT,CASSLLGTGELFF
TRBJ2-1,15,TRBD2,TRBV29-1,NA,TGCAGCGCTCTCGGGTGGCTAGCGGGAGGTAGTGAGCAGTTCTTC,CSALGWLAGGSEQFF
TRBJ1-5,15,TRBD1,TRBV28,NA,TGTGCCAGCAGTTGGGGCAGGGGGTTCGATCAGCCCCAGCATTTT,CASSWGRGFDQPQHF
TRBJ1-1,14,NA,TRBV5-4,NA,TGTGCCAGCAATTTGAAAACAGGGAACACTGAAGCTTTCTTT,CASNLKTGNTEAFF
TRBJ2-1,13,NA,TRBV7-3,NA,TGTGCCAGCAGCTTAAGTGTTTTGGATGAGCAGTTCTTC,CASSLSVLDEQFF
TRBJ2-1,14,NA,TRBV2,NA,TGTGCCAGCAGTGAACTTCGGACCAACAATGAGCAGTTCTTC,CASSELRTNNEQFF
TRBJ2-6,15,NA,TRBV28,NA,TGTGCCAGCAGTTCCGGGGGAATTGGGGCCAACGTCCTGACTTTC,CASSSGGIGANVLTF
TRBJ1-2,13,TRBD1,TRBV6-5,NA,TGTGCCAGCAGAACAGGGGCGGGCTATGGCTACACCTTC,CASRTGAGYGYTF
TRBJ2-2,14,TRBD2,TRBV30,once,TGTGCCTGGAGTGGGGGGTCCCTAGCGGGCGTGCTGTTTTTT,CAWSGGSLAGVLFF
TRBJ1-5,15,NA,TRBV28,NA,TGTGCCAGCAGTTTAAGGTCAGGGGTTAATCAGCCCCAGCATTTT,CASSLRSGVNQPQHF
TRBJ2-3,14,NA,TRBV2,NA,TGTGCCAGCAGTGTAGCGTCTAGCACAGATACGCAGTATTTT,CASSVASSTDTQYF
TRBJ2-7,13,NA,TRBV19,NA,TGTGCCAGTAGAAGCAGCGACCACTACGAGCAGTACTTC,CASRSSDHYEQYF
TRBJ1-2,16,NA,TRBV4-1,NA,TGCGCCAGCAGCCGTGGCCGGGCGGAGGGGCCGCATGGCTACACCTTC,CASSRGRAEGPHGYTF
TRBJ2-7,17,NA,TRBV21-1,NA,TGTGCCAGCAGCAATGGCTGCAGGGGCGAGAATTCCTACGAGCAGTACTTC,CASSNGCRGENSYEQYF
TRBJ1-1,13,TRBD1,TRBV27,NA,TGTGCCAGCGGGACAGGGGGCGCTTCTGAAGCTTTCTTT,CASGTGGASEAFF
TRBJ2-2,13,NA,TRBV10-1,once,TGCGCCAGCAGTGAGTCGGGCTTGGGGGAGCTGTTTTTT,CASSESGLGELFF
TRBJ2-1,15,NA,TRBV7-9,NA,TGTGCCAGCAGCTTACAACGGGGAGTGACCAATGAGCAGTTCTTC,CASSLQRGVTNEQFF
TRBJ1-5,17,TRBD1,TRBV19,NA,TGTGCCAGTACCCCTGGGGTAGGGTCAGGGGGCGATCAGCCCCAGCATTTT,CASTPGVGSGGDQPQHF
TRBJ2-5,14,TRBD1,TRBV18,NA,TGTGCCAGCTCACCTGACAGGGCACAAGAGACCCAGTACTTC,CASSPDRAQETQYF
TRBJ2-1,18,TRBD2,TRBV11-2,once,TGTGCCAGCAGCCCCCGGACTAGCGGGAGGGGAACTTACAATGAGCAGTTCTTC,CASSPRTSGRGTYNEQFF
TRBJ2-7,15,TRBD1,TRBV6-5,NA,TGTGCCAGCAGATGGGACAGGGGTAACTCCTACGAGCAGTACTTC,CASRWDRGNSYEQYF
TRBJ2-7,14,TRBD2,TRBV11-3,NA,TGTGCCAGCAGCTTAGAACGGACTAGCGGCGAGCAGTACTTC,CASSLERTSGEQYF
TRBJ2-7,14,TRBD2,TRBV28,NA,TGTGCCAGCACCCTAGCGGGGTTGTTCTACGAGCAGTACTTC,CASTLAGLFYEQYF
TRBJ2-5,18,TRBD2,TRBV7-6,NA,TGTGCCAGCAGCTTGGGATCGACTAGGGAGGGGCCTGGCGGGACCCAGTACTTC,CASSLGSTREGPGGTQYF
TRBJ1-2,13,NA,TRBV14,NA,TGTGCCAGCAGCCGCGACGTGAGCTATGGCTACACCTTC,CASSRDVSYGYTF
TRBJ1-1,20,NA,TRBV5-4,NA,TGTGCCAGCAGCTGGGCCTGGGGGGGCGCAGGGAGATCAATGAACACTGAAGCTTTCTTT,CASSWAWGGAGRSMNTEAFF
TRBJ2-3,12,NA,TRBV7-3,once,TGTGCCAGCAGCTTAATAGGAGATACGCAGTATTTT,CASSLIGDTQYF
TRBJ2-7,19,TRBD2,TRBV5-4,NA,TGTGCCAGCAGCTTGGTTTTCGGGGCCTCCGGGACTAGCTCTTACGAGCAGTACTTC,CASSLVFGASGTSSYEQYF
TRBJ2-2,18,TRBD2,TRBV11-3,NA,TGTGCCAGCAGCAACCCCACCTCTACTAGCGGGTACACCGGGGAGCTGTTTTTT,CASSNPTSTSGYTGELFF
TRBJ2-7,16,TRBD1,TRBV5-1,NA,TGCGCCAGCAGCTTGGGACAGGGCAGTGATCCCTACGAGCAGTACTTC,CASSLGQGSDPYEQYF
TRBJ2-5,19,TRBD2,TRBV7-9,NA,TGTGCCAGCAGTCCAATGAGGCCCCCCCCCGGGACTAGCTTCGAGACCCAGTACTTC,CASSPMRPPPGTSFETQYF
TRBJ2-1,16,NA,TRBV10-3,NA,TGTGCCATCAGCGCCTTTGGGGATAGCTCCTACAATGAGCAGTTCTTC,CAISAFGDSSYNEQFF
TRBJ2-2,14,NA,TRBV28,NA,TGTGCCAGCAGTCCAGGGAGCCGTACCGGGGAGCTGTTTTTT,CASSPGSRTGELFF
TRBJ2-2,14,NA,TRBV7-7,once,TGTGCCAGCAGCGACAGCTCGAACACCGGGGAGCTGTTTTTT,CASSDSSNTGELFF
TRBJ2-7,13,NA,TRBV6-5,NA,TGTGCCAGCAGACAGGGTGGGGCTGGGGAGCAGTACTTC,CASRQGGAGEQYF